These T cell receptor beta chains were read from a single sample in a study of blood T cells in healthy people across ages. Via MiXCR, TCRdb re-called the 5' RACE reads, giving one row per CDR3 protein. The sample has around 790,000 distinct CDR3 sequences; approximately 48% are singletons. Input material: blood. The receptors come from a man aged 55-75 years in good health. Each CDR3 is given with its conserved first and last residue. Each record gives: clone size, D gene, J gene, V gene, CDR3 DNA, CDR3 protein. A D gene is named only where the DNA matches it firmly. Some rows have no size entry. The others give once, few or many, or a class for an expanded clone.

clone size: .; D gene: TRBD1; J gene: TRBJ2-5; V gene: TRBV7-2; CDR3 DNA: TGTGCCAGCAGCCCACTGACAGGGGGCTCGAAGACCCAGTACTTC; CDR3 protein: CASSPLTGGSKTQYF
clone size: .; D gene: TRBD2; J gene: TRBJ2-7; V gene: TRBV2; CDR3 DNA: TGTGCCAGCTCCGGGACTAGCTCCGAGCAGTACTTC; CDR3 protein: CASSGTSSEQYF
clone size: .; D gene: .; J gene: TRBJ2-6; V gene: TRBV6-5; CDR3 DNA: TGTACCAGCAGTTCGGGGAGACCCAGCTCTGGGGCCAACGTCCTGACTTTC; CDR3 protein: CTSSSGRPSSGANVLTF
clone size: .; D gene: TRBD1; J gene: TRBJ2-2; V gene: TRBV28; CDR3 DNA: TGTGCCACCCATCCGGGACAGGGGTACACCGGGGAGCTGTTTTTT; CDR3 protein: CATHPGQGYTGELFF
clone size: few; D gene: .; J gene: TRBJ2-7; V gene: TRBV11-2; CDR3 DNA: TGTGCCAGCAGCTTAGATGGCACCGAGCAGTACTTC; CDR3 protein: CASSLDGTEQYF
clone size: .; D gene: .; J gene: TRBJ2-1; V gene: TRBV5-1; CDR3 DNA: TGCGCCAGCAGCTTGGTGGGGGGAGTCTCCTACAATGAGCAGTTCTTC; CDR3 protein: CASSLVGGVSYNEQFF
clone size: few; D gene: .; J gene: TRBJ2-1; V gene: TRBV24-1; CDR3 DNA: TGTGCCACCACCTATTCAGGGACACATCCCAATGAGCAGTTCTTC; CDR3 protein: CATTYSGTHPNEQFF
clone size: many; D gene: .; J gene: TRBJ2-1; V gene: TRBV29-1; CDR3 DNA: TGCAGCGTCATCCGACAGGGACTAGTTTCCAATGAGCAGTTCTTC; CDR3 protein: CSVIRQGLVSNEQFF
clone size: few; D gene: .; J gene: TRBJ2-1; V gene: TRBV10-3; CDR3 DNA: TGTGCCATCAGTGAGTCGACTCAGGGTACTGAGCAGTTCTTC; CDR3 protein: CAISESTQGTEQFF
clone size: .; D gene: .; J gene: TRBJ1-6; V gene: TRBV6-5; CDR3 DNA: TGTGCCAGCAGTTACGGGCAGGCGAGTAATTCACCCCTCCACTTT; CDR3 protein: CASSYGQASNSPLHF
clone size: .; D gene: TRBD2; J gene: TRBJ2-3; V gene: TRBV12-3/TRBV12-4; CDR3 DNA: TGTGCCAGCAGTTTTGGGGGCGGGGGGCGGACGCAGTATTTT; CDR3 protein: CASSFGGGGRTQYF
clone size: .; D gene: TRBD1; J gene: TRBJ1-6; V gene: TRBV10-3; CDR3 DNA: TGTGCCATCAGTGAGGATAGCAGGGGGCGCGCCCCCGGAAATTCACCCCTCCACTTT; CDR3 protein: CAISEDSRGRAPGNSPLHF
clone size: few; D gene: TRBD1; J gene: TRBJ2-5; V gene: TRBV13; CDR3 DNA: TGTGCCAGCAGCCTCGACAGGGGACCCCAAGAGACCCAGTACTTC; CDR3 protein: CASSLDRGPQETQYF
clone size: .; D gene: .; J gene: TRBJ2-3; V gene: TRBV10-2; CDR3 DNA: TGCGCCACCAGCGGCCCGGAAAGGAGGACAGATACGCAGTATTTT; CDR3 protein: CATSGPERRTDTQYF
clone size: .; D gene: .; J gene: TRBJ2-5; V gene: TRBV6-5; CDR3 DNA: TGTGCCAGCAGCCAACTTTCAGGGGCTCGGGAGACCCAGTACTTC; CDR3 protein: CASSQLSGARETQYF
clone size: .; D gene: TRBD2; J gene: TRBJ2-5; V gene: TRBV4-3; CDR3 DNA: TGCGCCAGCAGCTCGAGACTAGCGGGGGGGAGGGAGACCCAGTACTTC; CDR3 protein: CASSSRLAGGRETQYF
clone size: .; D gene: .; J gene: TRBJ1-3; V gene: TRBV11-2; CDR3 DNA: TGTGCCAGCAGGGGCCTGAGGTCGAGCTCTGGAAACACCATATATTTT; CDR3 protein: CASRGLRSSSGNTIYF
clone size: few; D gene: TRBD2; J gene: TRBJ2-5; V gene: TRBV18; CDR3 DNA: TGTGCCAGCTCAGAGCGGACTAGCGGGGGAGCGCAAGAGACCCAGTACTTC; CDR3 protein: CASSERTSGGAQETQYF
clone size: .; D gene: TRBD2; J gene: TRBJ2-3; V gene: TRBV4-2; CDR3 DNA: TGTGCCAGCAGCCGTACGGGGCGGGAGGGAACAGATACGCAGTATTTT; CDR3 protein: CASSRTGREGTDTQYF
clone size: few; D gene: .; J gene: TRBJ2-5; V gene: TRBV27; CDR3 DNA: TGTGCCAGCAGTTTACAGGGTAAAAGTGAAGAGACCCAGTACTTC; CDR3 protein: CASSLQGKSEETQYF